The TCR beta chain described here comes from a study of immune heterogeneity within non-small cell lung tumors. Each sample used approximately 0.55 ug of genomic DNA from bulk tumor tissue. Doctors removed several biopsies from each primary tumor during surgery, keeping them far apart. Patients went through curative surgery, and their non-small cell lung cancer was untreated and newly diagnosed. CDR3 of TCR beta was amplified by multiplex PCR that used 32 V and 13 J primers. Via MiXCR, TCRdb re-called the multiplex PCR reads, giving one row per CDR3 protein. This sample has 30,000 to 40,000 distinct CDR3 sequences, with less than 35% found just once. The receptor comes from a man aged 40-55 years with non-small cell lung cancer. Specimen: lung tumor tissue.

CDR3 region: CASSLGQAGFETQYF. DNA for the CDR3: TGTGCCAGCAGCTTGGGACAGGCGGGTTTTGAGACCCAGTACTTC. This chain joins TRBV11-3 and TRBJ2-5; 8 bases fit TRBD1. After removal of 3 bases from V and 5 bases from J, the junction contained 8 bases not matched to a gene. Germline CDR1 SGHNT, CDR2 YENEEA. The CDR3 has 15 residues.